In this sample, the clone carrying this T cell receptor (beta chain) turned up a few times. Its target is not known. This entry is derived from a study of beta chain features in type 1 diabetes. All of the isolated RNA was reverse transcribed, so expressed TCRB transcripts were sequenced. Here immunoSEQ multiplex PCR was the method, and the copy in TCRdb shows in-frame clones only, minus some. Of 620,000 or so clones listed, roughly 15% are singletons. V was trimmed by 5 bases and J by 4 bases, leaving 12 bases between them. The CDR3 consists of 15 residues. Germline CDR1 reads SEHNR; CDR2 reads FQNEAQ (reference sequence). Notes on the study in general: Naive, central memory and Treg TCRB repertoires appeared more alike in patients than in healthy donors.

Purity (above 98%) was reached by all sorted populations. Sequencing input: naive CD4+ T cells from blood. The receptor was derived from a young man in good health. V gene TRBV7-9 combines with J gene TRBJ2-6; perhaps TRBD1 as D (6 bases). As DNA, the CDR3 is TGTGCCAGCAGCCTACAGGGAACCGGGGCCAACGTCCTGACTTTC. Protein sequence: CASSLQGTGANVLTF.